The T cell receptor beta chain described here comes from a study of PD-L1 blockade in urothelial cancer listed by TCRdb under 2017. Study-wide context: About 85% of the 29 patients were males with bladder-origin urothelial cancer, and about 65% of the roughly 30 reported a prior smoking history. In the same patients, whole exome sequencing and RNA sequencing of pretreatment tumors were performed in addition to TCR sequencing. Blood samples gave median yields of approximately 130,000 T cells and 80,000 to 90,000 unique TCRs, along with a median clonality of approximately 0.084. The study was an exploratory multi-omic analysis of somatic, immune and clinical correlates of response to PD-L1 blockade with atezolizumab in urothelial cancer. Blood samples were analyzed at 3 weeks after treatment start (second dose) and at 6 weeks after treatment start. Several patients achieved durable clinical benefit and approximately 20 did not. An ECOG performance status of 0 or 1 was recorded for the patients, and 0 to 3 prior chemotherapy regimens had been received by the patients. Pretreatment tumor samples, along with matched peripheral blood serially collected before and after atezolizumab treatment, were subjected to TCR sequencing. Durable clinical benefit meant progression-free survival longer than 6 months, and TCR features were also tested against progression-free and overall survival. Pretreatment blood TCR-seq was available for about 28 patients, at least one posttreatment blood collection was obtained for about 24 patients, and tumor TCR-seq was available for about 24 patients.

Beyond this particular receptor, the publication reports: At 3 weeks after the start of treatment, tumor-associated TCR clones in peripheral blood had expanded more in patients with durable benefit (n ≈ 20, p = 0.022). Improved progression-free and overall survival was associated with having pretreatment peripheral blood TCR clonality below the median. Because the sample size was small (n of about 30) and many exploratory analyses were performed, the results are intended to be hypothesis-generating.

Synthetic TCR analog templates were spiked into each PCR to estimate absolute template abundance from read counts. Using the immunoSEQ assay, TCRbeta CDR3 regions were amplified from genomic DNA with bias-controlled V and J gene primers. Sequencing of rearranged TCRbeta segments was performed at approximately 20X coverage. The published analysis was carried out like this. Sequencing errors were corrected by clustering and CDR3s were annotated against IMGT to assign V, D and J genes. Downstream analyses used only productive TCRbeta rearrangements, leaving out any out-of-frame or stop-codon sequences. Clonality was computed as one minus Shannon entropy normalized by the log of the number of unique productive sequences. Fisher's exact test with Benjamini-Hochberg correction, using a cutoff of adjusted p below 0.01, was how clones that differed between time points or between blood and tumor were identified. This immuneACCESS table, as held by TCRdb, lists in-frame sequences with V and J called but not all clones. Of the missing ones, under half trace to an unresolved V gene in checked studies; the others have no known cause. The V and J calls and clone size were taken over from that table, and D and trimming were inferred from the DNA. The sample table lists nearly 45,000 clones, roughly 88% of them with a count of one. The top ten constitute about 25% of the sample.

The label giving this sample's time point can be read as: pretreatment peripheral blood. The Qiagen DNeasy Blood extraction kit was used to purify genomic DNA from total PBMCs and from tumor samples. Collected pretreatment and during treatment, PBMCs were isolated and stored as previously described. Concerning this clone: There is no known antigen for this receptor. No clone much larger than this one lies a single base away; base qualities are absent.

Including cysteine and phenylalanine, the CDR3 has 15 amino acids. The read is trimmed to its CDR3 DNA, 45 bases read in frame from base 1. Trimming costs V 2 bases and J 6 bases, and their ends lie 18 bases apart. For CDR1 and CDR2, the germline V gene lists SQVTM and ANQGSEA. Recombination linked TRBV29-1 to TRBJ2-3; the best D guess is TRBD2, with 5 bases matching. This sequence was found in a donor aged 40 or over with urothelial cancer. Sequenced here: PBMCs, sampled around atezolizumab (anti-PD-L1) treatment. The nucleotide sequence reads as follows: TGCAGCGTTGAATCTGGTTGGGCTAGCTGGGATACGCAGTATTTT. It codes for CSVESGWASWDTQYF.